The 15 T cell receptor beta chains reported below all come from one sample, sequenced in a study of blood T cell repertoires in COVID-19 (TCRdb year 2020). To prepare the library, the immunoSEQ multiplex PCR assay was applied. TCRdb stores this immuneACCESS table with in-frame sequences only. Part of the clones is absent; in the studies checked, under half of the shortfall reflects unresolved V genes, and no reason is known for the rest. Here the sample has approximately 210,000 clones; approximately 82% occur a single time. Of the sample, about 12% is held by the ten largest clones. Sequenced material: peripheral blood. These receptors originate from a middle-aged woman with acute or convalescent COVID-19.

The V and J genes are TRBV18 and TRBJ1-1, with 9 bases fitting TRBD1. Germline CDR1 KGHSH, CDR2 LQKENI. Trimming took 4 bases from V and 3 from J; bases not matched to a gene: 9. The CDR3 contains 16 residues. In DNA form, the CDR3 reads TGTGCCAGCTCACTTATTATACAGGGGGCGGACACTGAAGCTTTCTTT. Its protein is CASSLIIQGADTEAFF.

CDR3 in DNA: TGCGCCAGCAGCCGACCATTGGGACAGGGGCTCAACACTGAAGCTTTCTTT. It yields the protein CASSRPLGQGLNTEAFF. The rearrangement joins TRBV4-1 to TRBJ1-1, with TRBD1 matching over 10 bases. Germline CDR1 and CDR2: MGHRA and YSYEKL. The CDR3 length is 17 residues. The J segment lost 2 bases and the V segment lost 4 bases, leaving 10 bases of the junction unmatched.

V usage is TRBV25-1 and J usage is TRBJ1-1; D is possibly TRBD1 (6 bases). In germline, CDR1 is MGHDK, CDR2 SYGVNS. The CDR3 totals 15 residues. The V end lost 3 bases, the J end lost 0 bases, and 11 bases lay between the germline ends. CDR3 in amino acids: CASSEQGTMNTEAFF. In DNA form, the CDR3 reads TGTGCCAGCAGTGAGCAGGGGACAATGAACACTGAAGCTTTCTTT.

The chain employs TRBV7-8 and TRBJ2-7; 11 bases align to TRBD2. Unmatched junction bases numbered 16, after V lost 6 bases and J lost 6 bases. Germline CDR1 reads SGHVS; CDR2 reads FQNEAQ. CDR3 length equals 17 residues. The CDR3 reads CASSYPRLAGKIGEQYF. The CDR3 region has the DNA TGTGCCAGCAGTTACCCTCGACTAGCGGGGAAAATAGGCGAGCAGTACTTC.

CDR3 nucleotide sequence: TGTGCCAGCAGCTACCGGGACAAGGTGGGACCCGAGGGAAACACCATATATTTT. This codes for CASSYRDKVGPEGNTIYF. The chain uses TRBV5-4 and TRBJ1-3; possibly TRBD1 for D (6 bases). The germline gives CDR1 SGHNT, CDR2 YYREEE (reference sequence). The CDR3 sequence is 18 residues long. V gave up 3 bases and J gave up 4 bases, with 23 bases separating them.

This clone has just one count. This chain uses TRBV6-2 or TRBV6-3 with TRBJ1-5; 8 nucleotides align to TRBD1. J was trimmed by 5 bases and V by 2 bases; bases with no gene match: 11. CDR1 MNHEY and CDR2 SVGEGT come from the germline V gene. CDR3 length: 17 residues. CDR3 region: CASSYPSRGLTDQPQHF. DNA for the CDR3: TGTGCCAGCAGTTACCCGTCCAGGGGGCTAACGGATCAGCCCCAGCATTTT.

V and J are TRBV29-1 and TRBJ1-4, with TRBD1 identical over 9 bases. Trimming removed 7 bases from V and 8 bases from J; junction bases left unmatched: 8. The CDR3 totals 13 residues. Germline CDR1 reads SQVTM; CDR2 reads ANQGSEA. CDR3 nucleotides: TGCAGCGGTAGGACAGGGGCGGCGGAAAAACTGTTTTTT. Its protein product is CSGRTGAAEKLFF. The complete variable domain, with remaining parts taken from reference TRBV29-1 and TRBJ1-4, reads SAVISQKPSRDICQRGTSLTIQCQVDSQVTMMFWYRQQPGQSLTLIATANQGSEATYESGFVIDKFPISRPNLTFSTLTVSNMSPEDSSIYLCSGRTGAAEKLFFGSGTQLSVL.

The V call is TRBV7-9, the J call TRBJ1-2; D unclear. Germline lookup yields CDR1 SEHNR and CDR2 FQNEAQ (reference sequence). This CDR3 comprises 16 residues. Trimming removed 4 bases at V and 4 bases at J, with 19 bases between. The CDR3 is CASSSNSVRETYGYTF. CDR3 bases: TGTGCCAGCAGCTCGAATTCGGTCCGGGAGACCTATGGCTACACCTTC.

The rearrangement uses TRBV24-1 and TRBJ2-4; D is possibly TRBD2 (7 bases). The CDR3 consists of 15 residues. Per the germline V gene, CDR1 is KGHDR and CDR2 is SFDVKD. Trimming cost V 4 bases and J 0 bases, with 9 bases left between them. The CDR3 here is CATSEGGLAKNIQYF. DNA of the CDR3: TGTGCCACCAGTGAGGGGGGGCTAGCCAAAAACATTCAGTACTTC.

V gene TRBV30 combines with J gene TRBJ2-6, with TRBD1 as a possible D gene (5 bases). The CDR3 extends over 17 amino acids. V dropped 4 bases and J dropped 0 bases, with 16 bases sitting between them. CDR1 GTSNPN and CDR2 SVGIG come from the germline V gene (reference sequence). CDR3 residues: CAWTKGSLLSGANVLTF. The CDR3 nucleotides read TGTGCCTGGACGAAGGGGTCTTTGCTCTCTGGGGCCAACGTCCTGACTTTC.

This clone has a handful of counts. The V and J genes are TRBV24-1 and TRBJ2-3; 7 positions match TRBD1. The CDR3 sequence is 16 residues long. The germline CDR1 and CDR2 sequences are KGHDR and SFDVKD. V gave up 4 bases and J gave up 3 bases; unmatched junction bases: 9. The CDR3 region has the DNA TGTGCCACCAGTGAAGGCAGGGGGATAGGGACAGATACGCAGTATTTT. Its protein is CATSEGRGIGTDTQYF.

CDR3 DNA: TGCGCCAGCAGCCTACGACAGGGGGCGGCAACTGAAGCTTTCTTT. It translates to CASSLRQGAATEAFF. The chain recombines TRBV5-1 with TRBJ1-1, with TRBD1 matching 10 bases. The CDR3 extends over 15 amino acids. Germline lookup yields CDR1 SGHRS and CDR2 YFSETQ. Trimming took 4 bases from V and 5 from J; bases not matched to a gene: 8.

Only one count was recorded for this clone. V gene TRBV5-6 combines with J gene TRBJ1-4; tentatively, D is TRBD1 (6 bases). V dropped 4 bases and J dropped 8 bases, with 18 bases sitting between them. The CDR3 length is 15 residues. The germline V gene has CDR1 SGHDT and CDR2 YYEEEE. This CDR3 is CASSLQSGQYEKLFF. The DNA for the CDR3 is TGTGCCAGCAGCCTGCAGAGTGGACAGTACGAAAAACTGTTTTTT.

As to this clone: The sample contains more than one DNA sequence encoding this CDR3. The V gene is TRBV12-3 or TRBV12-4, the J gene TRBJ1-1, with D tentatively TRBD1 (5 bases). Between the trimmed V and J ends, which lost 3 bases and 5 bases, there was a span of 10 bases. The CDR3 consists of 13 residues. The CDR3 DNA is TGTGCCAGCAGTTTTGGGGAGGGGACTGAAGCTTTCTTT. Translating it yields CASSFGEGTEAFF.

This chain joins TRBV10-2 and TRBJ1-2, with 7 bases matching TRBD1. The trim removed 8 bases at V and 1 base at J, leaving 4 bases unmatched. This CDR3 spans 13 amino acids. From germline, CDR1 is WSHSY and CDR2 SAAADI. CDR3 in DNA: TGCGCCAGCTCAGGGGGGAATAACTATGGCTACACCTTC. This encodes CASSGGNNYGYTF.